This T cell receptor (beta chain) was found in a study of CD8 T cells in ankylosing spondylitis. General study results and limits: What seemed typical of ankylosing spondylitis blood was a TCR beta motif built from 8 or 9 highly homologous variants. Reports say disease-linked clones showed up significantly more in matched ankylosing spondylitis synovial fluid.

By quantitative 5'-RACE with molecular barcodes, the TCR beta libraries were made. TCRdb re-called the 5' RACE reads with MiXCR, one entry per CDR3 protein. The profile shows under 250,000 distinct CDR3 sequences, 32% of them singletons. Of note for this clonotype: The antigen remains unidentified.

Trimming took 4 bases from V and 2 from J; bases not matched to a gene: 12. The V gene's germline CDR1 is SGHRS and CDR2 YFSETQ. This CDR3 region has 16 residues. This chain joins TRBV5-1 and TRBJ2-7; 7 nucleotides line up with TRBD1. The sequencing input was blood, either unsorted or a sorted T cell fraction (not recorded which). This sequence was found in a male donor with ankylosing spondylitis or in good health (not recorded which). The CDR3 coding sequence is TGCGCCAGCAGCCCGATGGGGACAGTCGTGACCTACGAGCAGTACTTC. Translating it yields CASSPMGTVVTYEQYF.